These T cell receptor beta chains were read from a single sample in a study of shared clonotypes between healthy human individuals. This table comes from immunoSEQ multiplex PCR, and its TCRdb copy is limited to in-frame clones, with some not included. The table includes some 2.1 million clones, approximately 95% detected once. The source material was naive CD8+ T cells sorted from blood. The receptors stem from a man between 18 and 35 years old in good health. Each CDR3 is given with its conserved first and last residue. D genes are given only for firm matches. Size is omitted from some rows. Given values are once, few, many or a class for expanded clones.

abundance: -; v_gene: TRBV5-6; d_gene: -; j_gene: TRBJ1-3; CDR3nt: TGTGCCAGCAGCTTGGGGGGGAGCGGAAACACCATATATTTT; CDR3aa: CASSLGGSGNTIYF
abundance: -; v_gene: TRBV4-1; d_gene: TRBD1; j_gene: TRBJ1-1; CDR3nt: TGCGCCAGCAGCCAGCCGGGGACAGGGAGAACTGAAGCTTTCTTT; CDR3aa: CASSQPGTGRTEAFF
abundance: -; v_gene: TRBV10-1; d_gene: -; j_gene: TRBJ1-1; CDR3nt: TGCGCCAGCACCTTTGGCAGGGCGAACACTGAAGCTTTCTTT; CDR3aa: CASTFGRANTEAFF
abundance: few; v_gene: TRBV9; d_gene: TRBD1; j_gene: TRBJ2-5; CDR3nt: TGTGCCAGCAGCGTAGGGGACAGGGGGCAAGAGACCCAGTACTTC; CDR3aa: CASSVGDRGQETQYF
abundance: -; v_gene: TRBV5-1; d_gene: -; j_gene: TRBJ2-3; CDR3nt: TGCGCCAGCTCTCTTGGGGCACCTACAGATACGCAGTATTTT; CDR3aa: CASSLGAPTDTQYF
abundance: -; v_gene: TRBV30; d_gene: TRBD1; j_gene: TRBJ2-5; CDR3nt: TGTGCCTGGAGTGACGGGACAGGGGCTGAGACCCAGTACTTC; CDR3aa: CAWSDGTGAETQYF
abundance: -; v_gene: TRBV15; d_gene: -; j_gene: TRBJ2-5; CDR3nt: TGTGCCACCAGCAGAGAAGGCAGTAAAGAGACCCAGTACTTC; CDR3aa: CATSREGSKETQYF
abundance: -; v_gene: TRBV7-9; d_gene: TRBD2; j_gene: TRBJ2-1; CDR3nt: TGTGCCAGCAGCTTATTGGGACTAGCGGGAGGAAATGAGCAGTTCTTC; CDR3aa: CASSLLGLAGGNEQFF
abundance: -; v_gene: TRBV5-8; d_gene: TRBD2; j_gene: TRBJ2-2; CDR3nt: TGTGCCAGCACCACCCGACTAGCGACTCGCCGGGAGCTGTTTTTT; CDR3aa: CASTTRLATRRELFF
abundance: -; v_gene: TRBV7-2; d_gene: -; j_gene: TRBJ2-1; CDR3nt: TGTGCCAGCAGCTTCCCCACCAACAATGAGCAGTTCTTC; CDR3aa: CASSFPTNNEQFF
abundance: -; v_gene: TRBV9; d_gene: -; j_gene: TRBJ1-1; CDR3nt: TGTGCCAGCAGCCTGACACAAGTGAACACTGAAGCTTTCTTT; CDR3aa: CASSLTQVNTEAFF